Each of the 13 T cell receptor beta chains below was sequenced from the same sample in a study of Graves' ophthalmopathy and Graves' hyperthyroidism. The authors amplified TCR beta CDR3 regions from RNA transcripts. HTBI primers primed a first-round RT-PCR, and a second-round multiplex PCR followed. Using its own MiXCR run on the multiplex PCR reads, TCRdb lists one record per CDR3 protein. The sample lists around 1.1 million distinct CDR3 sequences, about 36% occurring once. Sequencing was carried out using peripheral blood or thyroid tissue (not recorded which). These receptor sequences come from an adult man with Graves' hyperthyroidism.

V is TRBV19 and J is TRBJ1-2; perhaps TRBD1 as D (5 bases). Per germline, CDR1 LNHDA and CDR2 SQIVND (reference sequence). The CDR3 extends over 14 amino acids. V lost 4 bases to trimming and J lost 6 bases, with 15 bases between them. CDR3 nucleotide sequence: TGTGCCAGTAGTAGGACACGGGGGGAGGATGGCTACACCTTC. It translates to CASSRTRGEDGYTF.

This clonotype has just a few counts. The CDR3 nucleotides are TGTGCCTGGAGTGTACCAGTACTCTACGAGCAGTACTTC. It specifies CAWSVPVLYEQYF. The J gene is TRBJ2-7, the V gene TRBV30; D gene uncertain. CDR1 and CDR2 (germline): GTSNPN, SVGIG (reference sequence). The V end lost 0 bases, the J end lost 3 bases, and 9 bases lay between the germline ends. The CDR3 is 13 amino acids. Based on the CDR3 plus reference TRBV30 and TRBJ2-7, the full variable domain is SQTIHQWPATLVQPVGSPLSLECTVEGTSNPNLYWYRQAAGRGLQLLFYSVGIGQISSEVPQNLSASRPQDRQFILSSKKLLLSDSGFYLCAWSVPVLYEQYFGPGTRLTVT.

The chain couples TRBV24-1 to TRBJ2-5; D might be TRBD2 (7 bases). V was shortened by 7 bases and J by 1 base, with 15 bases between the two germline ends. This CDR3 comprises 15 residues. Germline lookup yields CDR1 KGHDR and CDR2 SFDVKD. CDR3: CATSPGGGAQETQYF. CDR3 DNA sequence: TGTGCCACCAGCCCCGGAGGGGGGGCCCAAGAGACCCAGTACTTC.

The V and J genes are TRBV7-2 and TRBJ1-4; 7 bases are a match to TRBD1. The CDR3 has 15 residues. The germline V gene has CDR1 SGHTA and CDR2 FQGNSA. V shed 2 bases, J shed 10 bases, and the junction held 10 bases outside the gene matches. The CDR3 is CASSLRGQISGKLFF. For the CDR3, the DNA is TGTGCCAGCAGCTTACGGGGACAGATCTCTGGAAAACTGTTTTTT.

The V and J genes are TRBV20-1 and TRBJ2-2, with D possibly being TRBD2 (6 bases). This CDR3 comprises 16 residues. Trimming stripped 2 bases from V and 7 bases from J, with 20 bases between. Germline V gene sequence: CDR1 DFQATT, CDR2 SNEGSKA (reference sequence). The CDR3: CSARSRAGIYNGELFF. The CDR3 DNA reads TGCAGTGCTAGATCTCGAGCGGGCATCTATAACGGGGAGCTGTTTTTT.

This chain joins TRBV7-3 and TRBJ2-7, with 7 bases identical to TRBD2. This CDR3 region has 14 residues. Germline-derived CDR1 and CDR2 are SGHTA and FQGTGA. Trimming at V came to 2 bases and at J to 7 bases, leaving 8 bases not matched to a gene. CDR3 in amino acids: CASSLGQRGSEQYF. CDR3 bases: TGTGCCAGCAGCTTAGGGCAGCGGGGATCGGAGCAGTACTTC.

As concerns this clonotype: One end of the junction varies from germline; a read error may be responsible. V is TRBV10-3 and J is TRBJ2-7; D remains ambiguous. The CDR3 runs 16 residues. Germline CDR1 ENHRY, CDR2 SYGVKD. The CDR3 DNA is TGTGCCAGCAGTTACTCGGGCCTCGCAGGCCCCTACGAGCAGTACTTC. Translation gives CASSYSGLAGPYEQYF.

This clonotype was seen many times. The CDR3 DNA is TGTGCCAGCACCATGGGAGAGACCCAGTACTTC. Residues: CASTMGETQYF. The chain joins TRBV7-2 to TRBJ2-5, with D unclear. The CDR3 runs 11 residues. V lost 7 bases and J 4 bases, leaving 7 bases between the germline ends. CDR1 and CDR2 (germline): SGHTA, FQGNSA.

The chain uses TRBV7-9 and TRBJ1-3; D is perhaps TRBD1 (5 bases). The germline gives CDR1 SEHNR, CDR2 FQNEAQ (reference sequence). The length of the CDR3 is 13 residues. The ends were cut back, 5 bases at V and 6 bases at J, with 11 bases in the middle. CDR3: CASSLRQTNTIYF. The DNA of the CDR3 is TGTGCCAGCAGCCTCAGACAGACAAACACCATATATTTT.

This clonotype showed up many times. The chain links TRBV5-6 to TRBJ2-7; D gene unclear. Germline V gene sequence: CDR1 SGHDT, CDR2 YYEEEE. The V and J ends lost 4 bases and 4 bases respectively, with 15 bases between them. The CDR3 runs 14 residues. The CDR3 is CASSLRPISYEQYF. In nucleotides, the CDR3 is TGTGCCAGCAGCCTGAGGCCGATCTCTTACGAGCAGTACTTC. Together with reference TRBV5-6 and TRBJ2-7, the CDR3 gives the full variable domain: DAGVTQSPTHLIKTRGQQVTLRCSPKSGHDTVSWYQQALGQGPQFIFQYYEEEERQRGNFPDRFSGHQFPNYSSELNVNALLLGDSALYLCASSLRPISYEQYFGPGTRLTVT.

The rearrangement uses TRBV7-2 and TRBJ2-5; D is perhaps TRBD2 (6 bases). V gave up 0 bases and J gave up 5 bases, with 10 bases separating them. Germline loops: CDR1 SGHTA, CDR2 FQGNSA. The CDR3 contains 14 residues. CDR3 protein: CASSLASSAETQYF. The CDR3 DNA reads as TGTGCCAGCAGCTTAGCCTCTAGCGCGGAGACCCAGTACTTC.

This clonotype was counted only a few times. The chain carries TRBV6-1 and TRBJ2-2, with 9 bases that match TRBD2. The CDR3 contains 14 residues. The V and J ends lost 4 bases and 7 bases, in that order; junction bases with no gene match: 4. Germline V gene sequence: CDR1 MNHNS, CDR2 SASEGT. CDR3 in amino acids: CASSVLAGRGELFF. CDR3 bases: TGTGCCAGCAGTGTTCTAGCGGGGCGCGGGGAGCTGTTTTTT.

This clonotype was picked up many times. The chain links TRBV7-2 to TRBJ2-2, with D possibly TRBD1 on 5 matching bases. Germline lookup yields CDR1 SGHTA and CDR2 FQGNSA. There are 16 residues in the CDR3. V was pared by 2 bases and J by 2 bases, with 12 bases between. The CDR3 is CASSLRRQRNTGELFF. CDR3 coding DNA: TGTGCCAGCAGCTTACGGAGACAGCGTAACACCGGGGAGCTGTTTTTT.